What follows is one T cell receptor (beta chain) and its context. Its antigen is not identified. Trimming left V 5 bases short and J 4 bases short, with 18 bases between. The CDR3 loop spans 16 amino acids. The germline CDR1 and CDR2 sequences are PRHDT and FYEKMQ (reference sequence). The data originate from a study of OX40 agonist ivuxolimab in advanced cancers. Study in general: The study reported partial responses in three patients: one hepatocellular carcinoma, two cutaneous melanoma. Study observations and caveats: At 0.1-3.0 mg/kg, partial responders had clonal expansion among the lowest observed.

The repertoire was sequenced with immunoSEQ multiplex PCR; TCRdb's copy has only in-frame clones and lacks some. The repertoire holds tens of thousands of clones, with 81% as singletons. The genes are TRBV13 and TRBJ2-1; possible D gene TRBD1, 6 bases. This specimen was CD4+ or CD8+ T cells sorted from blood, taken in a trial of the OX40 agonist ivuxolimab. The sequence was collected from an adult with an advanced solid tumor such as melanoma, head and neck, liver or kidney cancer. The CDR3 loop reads CASSQGSRGIYNEQFF. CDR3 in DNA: TGTGCCAGCAGCCAAGGGAGCAGGGGCATTTACAATGAGCAGTTCTTC.